The 3 T cell receptor beta chains given below trace back to one sample, sequenced in a study of blood T cell repertoires in COVID-19. Sequenced by immunoSEQ multiplex PCR; TCRdb stores in-frame clones only, minus some. The sample yields 120,000 or so clones, roughly 90% seen once. The sequencing sample was made of peripheral blood. The source of these receptors is a man aged 45-60 years with acute or convalescent COVID-19.

This chain joins TRBV6-1 and TRBJ1-4; the match to TRBD1 covers 10 bases. V lost 1 base and J lost 10; bases outside the gene matches: 3. Germline CDR1 is MNHNS and CDR2 is SASEGT. The CDR3 runs 14 residues. CDR3 loop: CASSEGTGGRKLFF. The CDR3 nucleotides are TGTGCCAGCAGTGAAGGGACAGGGGGAAGAAAACTGTTTTTT.

The V call is TRBV4-1, the J call TRBJ1-2, with 9 positions matching TRBD1. Losses at the gene ends were 6 bases for V and 5 bases for J; bases not matched to a gene: 4. CDR3 size: 13 residues. Germline lookup yields CDR1 MGHRA and CDR2 YSYEKL. The CDR3 DNA follows: TGCGCCAGCAGTCGGACAGGGGATTATGGCTACACCTTC. This translates into CASSRTGDYGYTF.

V and J are TRBV5-4 and TRBJ1-1; 8 bases line up with TRBD1. V lost 4 bases, J lost 4 bases, and 9 bases stayed unmatched. This CDR3 spans 15 amino acids. CDR1 is SGHNT and CDR2 is YYREEE in the germline V gene (reference sequence). The CDR3 loop reads CASSGRTGLSTEAFF. In DNA, the CDR3 is TGTGCCAGCAGCGGACGGACAGGGCTCAGCACTGAAGCTTTCTTT.